This T cell receptor (beta chain) is drawn from a study of shared clonotypes between healthy human individuals. About the study: CD4 naive cells filled three plates per donor, CD4 memory three, CD8 naive two and CD8 memory one.

A deep-level run was used for the assay. Sequencing was performed with immunoSEQ multiplex PCR; in TCRdb, only in-frame clones are kept and a portion is missing. Seen here are over a million clones, 75% to 80% observed once, and the top ten hold approximately 0.5%. This clone came up once. Researchers partitioned CD4+ cells into CD45RA+ naive and CD45RA-negative memory subsets. Trimming took off 0 bases at V and 3 bases at J, with 10 bases between the two ends. Germline CDR1 is SGDLS and CDR2 is YYNGEE. CDR3 length: 15 residues. The TCR originated in a young man in good health. Some clones in this sample may be carry-over from other donors' samples. Sequenced input: memory CD4+ T cells from PBMCs. The sample's subset: CD45RA-negative fraction. The rearrangement uses TRBV9 and TRBJ1-5; D might be TRBD1 (6 bases). CDR3 region: CASSVGQGLNQPQHF. The CDR3 coding sequence is TGTGCCAGCAGCGTAGGGCAGGGGCTCAATCAGCCCCAGCATTTT.